This T cell receptor beta chain comes out of a study of radiation and T cells in renal cell carcinoma. As for the study in general: Nephrectomy followed 15 Gy stereotactic body radiation by 4 weeks.

Regarding this clone: Its specificity is not known.

The time point: blood 2 weeks post-SBRT. Treatment specified: 15 Gy SBRT to primary tumor, nephrectomy 4 weeks later. The tumor was a clear cell renal cell carcinoma. Here immunoSEQ multiplex PCR was the method, and the copy in TCRdb shows in-frame clones only, minus some. The sample has around 70,000 clones, about 81% seen once. With V trimmed by 6 bases and J by 2 bases, 9 bases remained unmatched. The CDR3 has 15 residues. Germline-derived CDR1 and CDR2 are PRHDT and FYEKMQ (reference sequence). Regarding the study as a whole: Top tumor clonotypes rose in blood 2 weeks post-radiation, then contracted. Pretreatment tumor biopsies were lacking, so baseline clonotypes are unknown.

The sequence was collected from a man aged 55 to 70 with renal cell carcinoma. The rearrangement links TRBV13 to TRBJ1-2; TRBD1 agrees at 7 bases. Here the sequenced sample was blood, taken from a patient whose treatment included radiotherapy and nephrectomy. This CDR3 reads CASSRTGTANYGYTF. DNA for the CDR3: TGTGCCAGCAGTCGTACCGGGACAGCAAACTATGGCTACACCTTC.